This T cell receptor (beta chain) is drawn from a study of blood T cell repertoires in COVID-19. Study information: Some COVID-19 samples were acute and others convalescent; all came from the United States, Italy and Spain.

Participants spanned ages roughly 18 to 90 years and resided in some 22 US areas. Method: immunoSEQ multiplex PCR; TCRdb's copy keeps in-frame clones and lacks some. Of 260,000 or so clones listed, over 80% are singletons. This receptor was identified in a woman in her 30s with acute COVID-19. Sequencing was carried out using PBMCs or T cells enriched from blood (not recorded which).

This CDR3 reads CASSRGFEAFF. Here the CDR3 DNA reads TGTGCCAGCAGTAGGGGGTTTGAAGCTTTCTTT. The chain employs TRBV6-5 and TRBJ1-1; possibly TRBD1 for D (6 bases). Germline CDR1 reads MNHEY; CDR2 reads SVGAGI. Trimming left V 5 bases short and J 7 bases short, with 8 bases between. This CDR3 region has 11 residues.